This T cell receptor (beta chain) is drawn from a study of T-cell memory formation after mild COVID-19 (dated by TCRdb to about 2021). General notes on the study: TCR sequence clusters from the two donors were largely donor specific. In a couple of donors, T-cell clones that expanded and contracted after mild COVID-19 were followed by sequencing TCRalpha and TCRbeta repertoires longitudinally. The cohort was made up of two young adult volunteers, one female and one male, who were previously healthy. The research as a whole found: The detection of some responding clones in pre-infection memory suggests that pre-existing cross-reactive memory T cells joined the SARS-CoV-2 response. Balanced CD4/CD8 phenotypes were observed for clones contracting from day 15 to 85, whereas a bias towards CD4+ was observed for a second wave of clones expanding from day 15 to 37. SARS-CoV-2 specificity was not confirmed for the second-wave clones peaking on day 37. Contracting CD4+ clones were found mainly in CM and EM memory subsets, while CD8+ clones were enriched in EMRA. The study covered only a couple of mild cases, and larger cohorts including severe cases with pre-infection samples were considered necessary.

With regard to this clonotype: Its binding antigen is unknown. No base qualities exist here, and no much larger clone lies one base off it.

Sequencer: Illumina NovaSeq 6000. cDNA libraries for TCRalpha and TCRbeta were prepared by 5'RACE using constant-segment primers, with sample barcodes and unique molecular identifiers added. Trizol reagent was used to extract RNA from every sample. Library amplification was performed in two PCR steps, and a second sample barcode and Illumina TruSeq adapters were introduced in the second step. The libraries were sequenced on an Illumina NovaSeq using 2 x 150 bp paired-end reads. For the original study's pipeline: The reads were demultiplexed and collapsed into UMI-guided consensus sequences using migec v1.2.7. With mixcr v2.1.11, UMI consensuses were aligned to TRA and TRB V and J templates and assembled into clonotypes. A clonotype was counted as expanded or contracted only when both edgeR and NoisET called the clonotype significant, with the noise models trained on biological replicates. For edgeR calls, the cutoffs were a false discovery rate-adjusted p below 0.01 and a log2 fold-change threshold of 1. PCA with hierarchical clustering of max-normalized trajectories of the 1000 most abundant clonotypes was used as exploratory dynamics analysis. Each responding clone was given a CD4 or CD8 phenotype based on the CD4+ and CD8+ repertoires, which had been sequenced separately. Through fastp at Q25 and MiXCR, TCRdb rebuilt clones from the public reads, retaining in-frame beta chains. Identical CDR3 proteins give one entry, which carries the most common genes and DNA. TCRdb, not the original authors, processed these V and J calls. The sample table lists approximately 340,000 distinct CDR3 sequences, around a sixth of them with a count of one. 20% to 25% of the sample belongs to the ten largest clones.

PBMCs were isolated by Ficoll-Paque density gradient centrifugation. The CDR3 goes from the cysteine to the phenylalanine over 15 residues. Just the 45-base CDR3 DNA is kept, in frame starting at base 1. The germline V gene gives CDR1 as SGDLS and CDR2 as YYNGEE. The V and J ends are trimmed by 4 bases and 5 bases, leaving 18 bases between them. This TCR was sampled from a man aged 18 to 35 who had mild COVID-19 (a few samples of this study predate the infection). The sample titles of this study are shuffled in the database, so cell type and time point are left out; the donor was told from shared clones. Sequencing was carried out using PBMCs or a T cell subset sorted from them (not recorded which). The chain is encoded by TRBV9 joined to TRBJ2-5, with the D segment identity uncertain. The CDR3 region has the sequence CASSLTGLPSETQYF. The sequenced DNA is TGTGCCAGCAGCTTAACCGGGCTCCCTTCGGAGACCCAGTACTTC.